This is a list of T cell receptor beta chains from one sample in a study of T cell repertoires in cytomegalovirus infection. No antigen is known for these receptors. Via MiXCR, TCRdb re-called the reads, giving one row per CDR3 protein. The data hold approximately 89,000 distinct CDR3 sequences, with 20% to 30% observed a single time. The sample in question was CD8+ T cells from cultured PBMCs, obtained from culture after CMV antigen stimulation. These receptors all stem from a human donor in good health (CMV status not recorded). Some clones in this sample may be carry-over from other donors' samples. CDR3s leave out the opening cysteine and the closing phenylalanine or tryptophan. Clone size, where shown, is once, few, many, or a class for clones that have expanded.

j_gene	v_gene	abundance	CDR3aa
TRBJ2-7	TRBV20-1	few	SAPSNRDRVSYEQY
TRBJ2-2	TRBV12-3/TRBV12-4	many	ASTSSGGLAGELF
TRBJ1-2	TRBV12-3/TRBV12-4	-	ASSSQRTQGYGYT
TRBJ2-7	TRBV2	few	ASSGGLEHEQY
TRBJ1-2	TRBV12-3/TRBV12-4	many	ASSEPFGKSPNYGYT
TRBJ2-5	TRBV6-6	few	ASSGNGAYGETQY
TRBJ1-1	TRBV20-1	-	SAEPGVSTEAF
TRBJ2-7	TRBV6-6	-	ASQGGLGAAKVSYEQY
TRBJ2-7	TRBV6-1	many	ASSEAARRDYEQY
TRBJ1-1	TRBV4-3	-	ASSQGQMNTEAF
TRBJ1-6	TRBV20-1	many	SARDRESSYNSPLH
TRBJ1-1	TRBV27	many	ASSLYRGNTEAF
TRBJ2-3	TRBV14	-	ASSQDLRGSTDTQY
TRBJ2-1	TRBV27	few	ASRAGYEQF
TRBJ2-3	TRBV7-9	many	ASRGPTDTQY
TRBJ2-1	TRBV28	many	ASSFLASSYNEQF
TRBJ2-7	TRBV7-8	few	ASSFLTGASYEQY
TRBJ1-1	TRBV12-3/TRBV12-4	-	ASTGNTEAF
TRBJ1-1	TRBV5-5	many	ASSLPRKNTEAF
TRBJ1-1	TRBV30	once	AWRGTGQGRGNTEAF
TRBJ1-5	TRBV10-3	many	AISDIGSSSNQPQH
TRBJ2-2	TRBV5-8	-	ASSSGRLPTGGLF
TRBJ1-2	TRBV10-3	many	AISESGGNYGYT
TRBJ1-4	TRBV9	few	ASSVEGREGEKLF
TRBJ1-4	TRBV7-6	many	ASSTGTGAFNEKLF
TRBJ2-1	TRBV27	-	ASSLAPAYNEQF
TRBJ1-1	TRBV27	-	ASSLARQNTEAF
TRBJ1-1	TRBV15	many	ATRDRPDRGKGDTEAF
TRBJ2-1	TRBV10-2	many	ASSELANYNEQF
TRBJ1-4	TRBV23-1	few	ASSQGQENEKLF
TRBJ1-1	TRBV6-1	many	ASSERDNTEAF